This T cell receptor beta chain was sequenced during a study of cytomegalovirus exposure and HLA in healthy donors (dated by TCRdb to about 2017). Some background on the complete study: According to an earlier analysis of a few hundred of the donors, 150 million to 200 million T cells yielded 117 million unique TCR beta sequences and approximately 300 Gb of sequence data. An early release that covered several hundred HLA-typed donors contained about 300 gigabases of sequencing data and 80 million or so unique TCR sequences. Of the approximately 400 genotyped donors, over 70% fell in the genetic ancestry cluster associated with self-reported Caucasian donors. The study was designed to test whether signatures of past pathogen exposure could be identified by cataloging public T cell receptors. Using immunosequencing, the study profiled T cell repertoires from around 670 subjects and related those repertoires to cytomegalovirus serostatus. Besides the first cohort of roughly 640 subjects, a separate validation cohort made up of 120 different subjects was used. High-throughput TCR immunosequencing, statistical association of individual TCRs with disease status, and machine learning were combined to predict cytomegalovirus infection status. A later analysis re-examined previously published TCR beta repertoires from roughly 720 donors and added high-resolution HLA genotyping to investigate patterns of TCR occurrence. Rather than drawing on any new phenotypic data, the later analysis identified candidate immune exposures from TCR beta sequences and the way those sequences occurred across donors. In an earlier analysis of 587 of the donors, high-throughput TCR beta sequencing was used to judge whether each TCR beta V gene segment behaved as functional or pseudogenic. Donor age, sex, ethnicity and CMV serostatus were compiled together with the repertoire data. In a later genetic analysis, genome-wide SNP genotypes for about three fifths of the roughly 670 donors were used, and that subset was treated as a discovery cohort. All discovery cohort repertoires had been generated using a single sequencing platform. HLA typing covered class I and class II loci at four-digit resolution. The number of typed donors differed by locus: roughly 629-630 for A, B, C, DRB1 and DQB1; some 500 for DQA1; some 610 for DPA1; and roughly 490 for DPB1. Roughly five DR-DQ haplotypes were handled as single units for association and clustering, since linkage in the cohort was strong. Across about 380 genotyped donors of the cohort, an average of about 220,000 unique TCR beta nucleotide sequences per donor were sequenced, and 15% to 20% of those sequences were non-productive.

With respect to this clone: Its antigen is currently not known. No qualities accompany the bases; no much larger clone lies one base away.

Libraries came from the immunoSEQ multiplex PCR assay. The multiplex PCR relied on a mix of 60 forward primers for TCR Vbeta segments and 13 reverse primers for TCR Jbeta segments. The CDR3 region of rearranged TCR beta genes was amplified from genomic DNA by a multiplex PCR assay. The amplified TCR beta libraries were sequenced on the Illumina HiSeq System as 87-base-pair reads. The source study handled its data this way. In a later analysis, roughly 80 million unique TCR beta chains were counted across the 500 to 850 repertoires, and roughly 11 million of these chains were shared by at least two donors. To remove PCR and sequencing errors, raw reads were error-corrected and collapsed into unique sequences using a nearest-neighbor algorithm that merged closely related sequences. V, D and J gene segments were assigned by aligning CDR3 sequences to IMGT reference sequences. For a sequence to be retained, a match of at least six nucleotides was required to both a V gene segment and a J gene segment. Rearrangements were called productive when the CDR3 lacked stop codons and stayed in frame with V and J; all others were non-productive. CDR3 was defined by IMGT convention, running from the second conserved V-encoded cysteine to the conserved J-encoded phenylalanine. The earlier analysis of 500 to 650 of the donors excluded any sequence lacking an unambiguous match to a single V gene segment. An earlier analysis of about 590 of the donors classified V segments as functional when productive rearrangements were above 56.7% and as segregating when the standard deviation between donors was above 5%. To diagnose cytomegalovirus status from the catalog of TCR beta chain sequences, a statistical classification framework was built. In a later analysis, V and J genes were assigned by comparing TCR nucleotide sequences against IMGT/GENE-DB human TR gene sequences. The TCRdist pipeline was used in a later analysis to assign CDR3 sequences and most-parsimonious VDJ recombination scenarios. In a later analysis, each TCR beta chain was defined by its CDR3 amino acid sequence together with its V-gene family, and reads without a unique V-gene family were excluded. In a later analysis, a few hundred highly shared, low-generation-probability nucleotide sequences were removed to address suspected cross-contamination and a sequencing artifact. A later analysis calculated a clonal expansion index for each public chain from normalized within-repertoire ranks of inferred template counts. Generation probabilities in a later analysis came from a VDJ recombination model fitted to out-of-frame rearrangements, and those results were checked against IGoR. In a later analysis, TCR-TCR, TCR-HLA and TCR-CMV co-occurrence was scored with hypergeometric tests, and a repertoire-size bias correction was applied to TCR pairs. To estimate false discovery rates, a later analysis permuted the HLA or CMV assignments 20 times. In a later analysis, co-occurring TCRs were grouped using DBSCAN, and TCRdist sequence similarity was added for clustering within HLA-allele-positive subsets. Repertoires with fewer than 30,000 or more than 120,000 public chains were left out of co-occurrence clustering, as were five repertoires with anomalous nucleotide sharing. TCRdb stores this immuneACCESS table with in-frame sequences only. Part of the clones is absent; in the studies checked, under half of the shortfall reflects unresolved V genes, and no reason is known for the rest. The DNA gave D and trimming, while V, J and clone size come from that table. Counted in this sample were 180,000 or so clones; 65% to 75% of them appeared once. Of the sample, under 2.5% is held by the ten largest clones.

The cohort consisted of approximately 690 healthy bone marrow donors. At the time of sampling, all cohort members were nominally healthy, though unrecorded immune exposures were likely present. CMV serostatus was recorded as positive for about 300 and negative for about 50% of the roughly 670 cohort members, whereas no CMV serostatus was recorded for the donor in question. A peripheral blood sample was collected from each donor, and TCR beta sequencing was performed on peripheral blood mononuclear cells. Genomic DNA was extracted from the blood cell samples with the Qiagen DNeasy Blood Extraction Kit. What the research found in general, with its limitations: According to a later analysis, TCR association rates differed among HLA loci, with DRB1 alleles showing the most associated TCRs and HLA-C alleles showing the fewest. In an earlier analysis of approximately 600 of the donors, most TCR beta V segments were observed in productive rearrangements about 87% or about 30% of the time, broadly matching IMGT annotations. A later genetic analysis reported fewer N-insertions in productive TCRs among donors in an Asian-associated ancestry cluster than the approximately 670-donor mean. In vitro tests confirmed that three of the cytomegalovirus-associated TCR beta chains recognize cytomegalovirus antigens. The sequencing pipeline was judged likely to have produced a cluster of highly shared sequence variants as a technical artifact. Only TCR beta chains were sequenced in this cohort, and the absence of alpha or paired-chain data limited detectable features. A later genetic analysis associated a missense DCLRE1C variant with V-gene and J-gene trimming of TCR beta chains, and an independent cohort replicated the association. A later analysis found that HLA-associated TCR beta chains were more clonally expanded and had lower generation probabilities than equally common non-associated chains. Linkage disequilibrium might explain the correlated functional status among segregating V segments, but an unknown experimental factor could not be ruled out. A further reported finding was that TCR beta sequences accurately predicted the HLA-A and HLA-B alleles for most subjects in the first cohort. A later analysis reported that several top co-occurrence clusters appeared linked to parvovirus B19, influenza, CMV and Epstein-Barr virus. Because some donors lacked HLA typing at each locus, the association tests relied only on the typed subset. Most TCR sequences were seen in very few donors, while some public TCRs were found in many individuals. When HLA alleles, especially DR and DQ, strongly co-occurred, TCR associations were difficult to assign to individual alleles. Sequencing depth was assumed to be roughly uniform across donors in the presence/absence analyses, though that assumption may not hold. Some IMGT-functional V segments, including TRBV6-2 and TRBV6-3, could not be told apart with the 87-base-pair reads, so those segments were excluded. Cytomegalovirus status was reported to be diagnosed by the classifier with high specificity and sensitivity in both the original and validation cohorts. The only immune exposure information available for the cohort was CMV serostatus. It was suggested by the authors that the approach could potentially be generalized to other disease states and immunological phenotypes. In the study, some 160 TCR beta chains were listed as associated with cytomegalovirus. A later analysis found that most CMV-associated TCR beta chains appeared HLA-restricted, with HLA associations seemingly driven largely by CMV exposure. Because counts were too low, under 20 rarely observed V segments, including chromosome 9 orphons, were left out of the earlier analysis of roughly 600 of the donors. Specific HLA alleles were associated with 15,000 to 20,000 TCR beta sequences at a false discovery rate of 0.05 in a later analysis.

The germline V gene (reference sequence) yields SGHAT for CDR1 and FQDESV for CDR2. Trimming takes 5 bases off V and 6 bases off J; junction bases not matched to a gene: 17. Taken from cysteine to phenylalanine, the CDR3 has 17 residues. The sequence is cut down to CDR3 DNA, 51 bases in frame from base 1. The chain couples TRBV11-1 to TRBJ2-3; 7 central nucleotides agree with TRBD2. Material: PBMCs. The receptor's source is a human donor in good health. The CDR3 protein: CASSQGRGTQTSDTQYF. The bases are TGTGCCAGCAGCCAAGGGAGGGGCACCCAGACTTCGGATACGCAGTATTTT.